This TCR beta chain was observed in a study of cytomegalovirus exposure and HLA in healthy donors (dated by TCRdb to the late 2010s). Regarding the study in general: In an earlier analysis of approximately 500 of the donors, 250 to 300 Gb of sequence data and 90 million to 120 million unique TCR beta sequences from roughly 190 million T cells were reported. Donor age, sex, ethnicity and CMV serostatus were compiled together with the repertoire data. High-throughput TCR immunosequencing, statistical association of individual TCRs with disease status, and machine learning were combined to predict cytomegalovirus infection status. The study aimed to test whether cataloging public T cell receptors could reveal signatures of past pathogen exposure. A later genetic analysis used genome-wide SNP genotypes for about 60% of the roughly 670 donors, treating that subset as a discovery cohort. A later analysis re-analyzed previously published TCR beta repertoires from 550 to 700 donors and added high-resolution HLA genotyping to study TCR occurrence patterns. Every discovery cohort repertoire had been produced on one sequencing platform. Using immunosequencing, the study profiled T cell repertoires from fewer than 700 subjects and related those repertoires to cytomegalovirus serostatus. On average, 235,054 unique TCR beta nucleotide sequences were sequenced per donor among a few hundred genotyped donors of the cohort, with around 19% of those sequences being non-productive. The number of donors typed differed by locus, with roughly 629-640 for A, B, C, DRB1 and DQB1, over 500 for DQA1, 600 to 610 for DPA1, and around 430 for DPB1. In addition to the first cohort of 666 subjects, a separate validation cohort of under 150 different subjects was used. The genetic ancestry cluster associated with self-reported Caucasian donors included about 81% of the approximately 410 genotyped donors. Roughly 300 gigabases of sequencing data and around 87 million unique TCR sequences were included in an early release covering roughly 600 HLA-typed donors. About five DR-DQ haplotypes were treated as single units for association and clustering because of strong linkage in the cohort. Rather than drawing on any new phenotypic data, the later analysis identified candidate immune exposures from TCR beta sequences and the way those sequences occurred across donors. HLA typing covered class I and class II loci at four-digit resolution. In an earlier analysis of 500 to 650 of the donors, high-throughput TCR beta sequencing was used to judge whether each TCR beta V gene segment behaved as functional or pseudogenic.

Libraries came from the immunoSEQ multiplex PCR assay. For the multiplex PCR, a mixture combining 60 forward primers for TCR Vbeta segments and 13 reverse primers for TCR Jbeta segments was used. The CDR3 region of rearranged TCR beta genes was amplified from genomic DNA by a multiplex PCR assay. The Illumina HiSeq System was used to sequence the amplified TCR beta libraries as 87-base-pair reads. In the authors' own workflow: A later analysis tallied around 80 million unique TCR beta chains across the 660 or so repertoires, and about 10 million of those chains were shared by two or more donors. To remove PCR and sequencing errors, raw reads were error-corrected and collapsed into unique sequences using a nearest-neighbor algorithm that merged closely related sequences. V, D and J gene segments were assigned by aligning CDR3 sequences to IMGT reference sequences. For a sequence to be retained, a match of at least six nucleotides to both a V gene segment and a J gene segment was required. Rearrangements were classified as productive when the CDR3 lacked stop codons and remained in frame with V and J, and all other rearrangements were classified as non-productive. Following IMGT convention, CDR3 was defined as the stretch from the second conserved V-encoded cysteine to the conserved J-encoded phenylalanine. Sequences without an unambiguous match to a single V gene segment were excluded from the earlier analysis of about 640 of the donors. An earlier analysis of a few hundred of the donors called V segments functional above 56.7% productive rearrangements and segregating when the between-donor standard deviation exceeded 5%. To diagnose cytomegalovirus status from the catalog of TCR beta chain sequences, a statistical classification framework was built. A later analysis assigned V and J genes by comparing TCR nucleotide sequences with IMGT/GENE-DB human TR gene sequences. A later analysis assigned CDR3 sequences and most-parsimonious VDJ recombination scenarios with the TCRdist pipeline. In a later analysis, each TCR beta chain was defined by its CDR3 amino acid sequence together with its V-gene family, and reads lacking a unique V-gene family were excluded. A later analysis removed several hundred highly shared, low-generation-probability nucleotide sequences to deal with suspected cross-contamination and a sequencing artifact. In a later analysis, a clonal expansion index was calculated for each public chain from normalized within-repertoire ranks of inferred template counts. Generation probabilities in a later analysis came from a VDJ recombination model fitted to out-of-frame rearrangements, and those results were checked against IGoR. A later analysis scored TCR-TCR, TCR-HLA and TCR-CMV co-occurrence with hypergeometric tests, applying a repertoire-size bias correction to TCR pairs. A later analysis estimated false discovery rates by permuting HLA or CMV assignments 20 times. In a later analysis, co-occurring TCRs were grouped using DBSCAN, and TCRdist sequence similarity was added for clustering within HLA-allele-positive subsets. Repertoires with fewer than 30,000 or more than 120,000 public chains were left out of co-occurrence clustering, as were five repertoires with anomalous nucleotide sharing. The immuneACCESS repertoire file appears here via TCRdb, limited to in-frame rearrangements. These files lack a portion of the clones; in checked studies, under half of the deficit traces to unresolved V genes, and the cause of the others is not known. The DNA gave D and trimming, while V, J and clone size come from that table. Within this sample are about 73,000 clones, with roughly two thirds of them counted one time only. Of the sample, approximately 7% falls within the top ten clones.

Points the paper makes about the study in general: The presence/absence analyses assumed that sequencing depth was roughly uniform across donors, and that assumption may not be true. An association between a missense DCLRE1C variant and V-gene and J-gene trimming of TCR beta chains was found in a later genetic analysis and replicated in an independent cohort. A further reported finding was that TCR beta sequences accurately predicted the HLA-A and HLA-B alleles for most subjects in the first cohort. A few of the identified cytomegalovirus-associated TCR beta chains were confirmed in vitro to be specific for cytomegalovirus antigens. In a later analysis, TCR association rates were found to vary across HLA loci, with the most associated TCRs seen for DRB1 alleles and the fewest for HLA-C alleles. It was suggested by the authors that the approach could potentially be generalized to other disease states and immunological phenotypes. Several of the top co-occurrence clusters appeared to be linked to parvovirus B19, influenza, CMV and Epstein-Barr virus, according to a later analysis. In both the original and validation cohorts, the classifier was reported to diagnose cytomegalovirus status with high specificity and sensitivity. This cohort had only TCR beta chains sequenced, and the lack of alpha or paired-chain data limited which features could be detected. Most TCR sequences were observed very rarely across donors, whereas some public TCRs were present in many individuals. A total of about 150 TCR beta chains were listed by the study as associated with cytomegalovirus. For the cohort, immune exposure information was limited to CMV serostatus. According to a later genetic analysis, donors in an Asian-associated ancestry cluster had fewer N-insertions in productive TCRs than the approximately 690-donor mean. Some IMGT-functional V segments, including TRBV6-2 and TRBV6-3, could not be told apart with the 87-base-pair reads, so those segments were excluded. Specific HLA alleles were associated with about 17,000 TCR beta sequences at a false discovery rate of 0.05 in a later analysis. In a later analysis, HLA-associated TCR beta chains showed more clonal expansion and lower generation probabilities than non-associated chains that were equally common. Correlated functional status among segregating V segments might reflect linkage disequilibrium, but an unknown experimental factor could not be ruled out. A cluster of highly shared sequence variants was judged likely to represent a technical artifact of the sequencing pipeline. A later analysis found that most CMV-associated TCR beta chains appeared HLA-restricted, with HLA associations seemingly driven largely by CMV exposure. When HLA alleles, especially DR and DQ, strongly co-occurred, attributing TCR associations to individual alleles was difficult. Broadly in line with IMGT annotations, most TCR beta V segments showed up in productive rearrangements about 87% or about 30% of the time in an earlier analysis of several hundred of the donors. Because some donors lacked HLA typing at each locus, the association tests relied only on the typed subset. Because counts were too low, some 17 rarely observed V segments, including chromosome 9 orphons, were excluded from the earlier analysis of 587 of the donors.

This clone has more than one count but fewer than ten. Its antigen has not been determined. No clone much larger than this one lies a single base away; base qualities are absent. In total, over 600 healthy bone marrow donors made up the cohort. All cohort members were sampled while nominally healthy, although unrecorded immune exposures were likely present. The donor tested CMV seropositive and was one of the 289 seropositive cohort members. Each donor provided a peripheral blood sample, and peripheral blood mononuclear cells were used for TCR beta sequencing. Genomic DNA was extracted from the blood cell samples with the Qiagen DNeasy Blood Extraction Kit. The CDR3 sequence holds 14 residues, the cysteine and phenylalanine included. Only the CDR3 portion is preserved as DNA: 42 bases, with reading frame beginning at the first base. V has 5 bases trimmed and J has 3 bases trimmed; junction bases matching no gene number 6. CDR1 and CDR2 are drawn from the germline V gene: SGHTA, FQGNSA.

The V and J segments used are TRBV7-2 and TRBJ1-1; TRBD1 fits 7 bases in the junction. The specimen was PBMCs. The TCR originated in a woman aged 50 to 60 in good health and CMV-seropositive. The CDR3 corresponds to CASSRADRDTEAFF. The DNA sequence is given as TGTGCCAGCAGCCGAGCCGACAGGGACACTGAAGCTTTCTTT.